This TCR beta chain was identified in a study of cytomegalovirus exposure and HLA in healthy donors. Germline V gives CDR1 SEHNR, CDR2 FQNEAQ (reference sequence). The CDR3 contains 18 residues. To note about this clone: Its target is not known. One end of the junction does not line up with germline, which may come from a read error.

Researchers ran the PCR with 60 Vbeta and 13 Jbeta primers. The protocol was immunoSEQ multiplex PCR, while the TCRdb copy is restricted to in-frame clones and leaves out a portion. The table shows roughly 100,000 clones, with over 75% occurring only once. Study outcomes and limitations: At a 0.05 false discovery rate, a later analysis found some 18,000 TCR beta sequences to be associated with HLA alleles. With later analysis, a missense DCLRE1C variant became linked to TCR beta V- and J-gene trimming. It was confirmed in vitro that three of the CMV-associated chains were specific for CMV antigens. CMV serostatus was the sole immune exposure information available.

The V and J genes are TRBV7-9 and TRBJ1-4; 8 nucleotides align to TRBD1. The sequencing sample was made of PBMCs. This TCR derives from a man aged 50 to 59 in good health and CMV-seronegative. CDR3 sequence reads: CSSSARTGQVATNEKLFF. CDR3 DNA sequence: TGTTCCAGCAGCGCCCGGACGGGACAGGTTGCAACTAATGAAAAACTGTTTTTT.